This T cell receptor (beta chain) comes out of a study of blood T cells in healthy people across ages. Study-level background: T cells yielded about one barcoded beta molecule per two cells through template switching. General study points: A strong correlation between TCR beta diversity and naive T cell percentage was seen. The CMV status of each donor remained undetermined, and this could have confounded shifts in expanded clonotypes.

This CDR3 is built from 12 residues. Deletions cut 5 bases from V and 7 bases from J, with 8 bases between. Using a J-beta primer mix together with a sample-barcoded 5' primer, a second PCR was run for roughly 6 to 12 cycles. TCRdb redid the calling of the 5' RACE reads with MiXCR, one entry per CDR3 protein. The sample contains around 1.5 million distinct CDR3 sequences, roughly 59% of which appear only once. This clonotype was seen only a few times. Its antigen is not known. The sample, roughly 9.5 milliliters of peripheral blood, was drawn from each donor. Sequenced: blood. This sequence was found in a man between 18 and 29 years old in good health. The rearrangement uses TRBV12-3 or TRBV12-4 and TRBJ2-2; a weak D match, TRBD2 (5 bases). This CDR3 reads CASSTGSGELFF. The CDR3 DNA reads TGTGCCAGCAGTACGGGGAGCGGGGAGCTGTTTTTT.